The rows below give T cell receptor beta chains drawn from one sample of a study of T cell responses to AZD1222 COVID-19 vaccine. Repertoires were generated with immunoSEQ multiplex PCR, while TCRdb's copy carries only in-frame clones and drops some. The table lists fewer than 150,000 clones, roughly nine tenths of them singletons, with around a tenth in the top ten. The specimen was peripheral blood, collected 28 days after the second AZD1222 dose. The receptor set was obtained from an adult who received the AZD1222 COVID-19 vaccine. Each CDR3 is given without its conserved first and last residue. A D gene is named only where the DNA matches it firmly.

CDR3aa | j_gene | v_gene | d_gene
ASSRGRGETQY | TRBJ2-5 | TRBV6-5 | TRBD1
ASRSSGDSYEQY | TRBJ2-7 | TRBV19 | TRBD2
ASSLEQTYGYT | TRBJ1-2 | TRBV5-1 | -
ASSLTSGLGEQF | TRBJ2-1 | TRBV6-5 | TRBD2
ASSIVATLQPFYGYT | TRBJ1-2 | TRBV19 | -
ASSPRTANSPLH | TRBJ1-6 | TRBV3-1/TRBV3-2 | -
ASSPGADGTEAF | TRBJ1-1 | TRBV11-2 | -
ASSLTYQETQY | TRBJ2-5 | TRBV5-1 | -
AWSTRGLGPQH | TRBJ1-5 | TRBV30 | -
SAKTPGLSHNEQF | TRBJ2-1 | TRBV29-1 | -
ASSKTVNTEAF | TRBJ1-1 | TRBV7-3 | -
ASSLASGTGELF | TRBJ2-2 | TRBV7-2 | -
ASRVRGTPGELF | TRBJ2-2 | TRBV6-5 | -
ASSADVNTEAF | TRBJ1-1 | TRBV11-2 | -
ASRGHREDSTEAF | TRBJ1-1 | TRBV5-8 | -
ASSQDGQTGGTYGYT | TRBJ1-2 | TRBV4-1 | TRBD1
AISDSLSGNTIY | TRBJ1-3 | TRBV10-3 | -
ASSTVRRTPNTEAF | TRBJ1-1 | TRBV7-9 | -
ASRKTPQGEDSPLH | TRBJ1-6 | TRBV28 | -
ATRKVKGHNEQF | TRBJ2-1 | TRBV15 | -
ASSPRQGTYEQY | TRBJ2-7 | TRBV18 | -
ASSLVAYEQY | TRBJ2-7 | TRBV5-1 | -
ASSVRGRKETQY | TRBJ2-5 | TRBV2 | TRBD1
ASSYSGQGVGGYT | TRBJ1-2 | TRBV6-5 | TRBD1
ASSFPGQGLWNTEAF | TRBJ1-1 | TRBV5-1 | TRBD1
ASGQDMNTEAF | TRBJ1-1 | TRBV6-4 | TRBD1
ASSQDRVWAGGSYNEQF | TRBJ2-1 | TRBV3-1/TRBV3-2 | -
ASSSGTGINQPQH | TRBJ1-5 | TRBV19 | -
ASSSGLSNTGELF | TRBJ2-2 | TRBV23-1 | -
ASSSLGGLRNTEAF | TRBJ1-1 | TRBV6-5 | -
ASSGQGRGYSPLH | TRBJ1-6 | TRBV2 | TRBD1
ASSLGSNTEAF | TRBJ1-1 | TRBV12-3/TRBV12-4 | -
ASSLGAGETQY | TRBJ2-5 | TRBV5-1 | -
ASSVQGEGQPQH | TRBJ1-5 | TRBV5-4 | -
ASSEGQYGYT | TRBJ1-2 | TRBV5-5 | -
AWSQGFLASPLH | TRBJ1-6 | TRBV30 | -
ASSLIGETQY | TRBJ2-5 | TRBV5-8 | -
ASSPLQGGYGYT | TRBJ1-2 | TRBV6-5 | TRBD1
ASKIAGGNQETQY | TRBJ2-5 | TRBV5-1 | TRBD2
ASSLDQGNGYT | TRBJ1-2 | TRBV28 | -
ASSDWVAGVNEQF | TRBJ2-1 | TRBV2 | TRBD2
ASSLASGSATNEQF | TRBJ2-1 | TRBV5-4 | TRBD2
ASSQDPPWGLARYEQY | TRBJ2-7 | TRBV3-1/TRBV3-2 | TRBD2
ASSSVFSAETQY | TRBJ2-5 | TRBV27 | -